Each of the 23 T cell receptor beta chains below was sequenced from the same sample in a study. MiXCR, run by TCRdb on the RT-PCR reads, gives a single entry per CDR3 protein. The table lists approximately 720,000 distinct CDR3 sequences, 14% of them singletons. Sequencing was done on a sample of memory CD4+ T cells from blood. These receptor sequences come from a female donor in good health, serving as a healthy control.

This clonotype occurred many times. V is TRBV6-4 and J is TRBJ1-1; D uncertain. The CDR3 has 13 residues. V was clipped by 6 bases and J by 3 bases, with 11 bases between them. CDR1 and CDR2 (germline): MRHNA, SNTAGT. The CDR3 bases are TGTGCCAGCAGGGTTCATGCTGACACTGAAGCTTTCTTT. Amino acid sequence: CASRVHADTEAFF.

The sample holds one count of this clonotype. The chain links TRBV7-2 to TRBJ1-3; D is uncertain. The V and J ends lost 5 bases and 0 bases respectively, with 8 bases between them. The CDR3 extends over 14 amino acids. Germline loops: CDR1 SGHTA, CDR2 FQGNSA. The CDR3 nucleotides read TGTGCCAGCAGCCCGGGAATCTCTGGAAACACCATATATTTT. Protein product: CASSPGISGNTIYF.

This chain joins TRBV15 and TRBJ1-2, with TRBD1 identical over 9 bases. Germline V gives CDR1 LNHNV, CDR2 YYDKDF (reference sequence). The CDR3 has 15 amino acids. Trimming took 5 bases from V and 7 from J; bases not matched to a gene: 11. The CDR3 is CATSGNRGRTPGYTF. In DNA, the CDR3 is TGTGCCACCAGCGGAAACAGGGGGCGCACGCCTGGCTACACCTTC.

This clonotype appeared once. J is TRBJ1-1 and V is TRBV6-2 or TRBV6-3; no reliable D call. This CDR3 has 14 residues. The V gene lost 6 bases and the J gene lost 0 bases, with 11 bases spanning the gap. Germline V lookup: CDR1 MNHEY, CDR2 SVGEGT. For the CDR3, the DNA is TGTGCCAGCAGCTCTTTCGTGATGAACACTGAAGCTTTCTTT. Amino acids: CASSSFVMNTEAFF.

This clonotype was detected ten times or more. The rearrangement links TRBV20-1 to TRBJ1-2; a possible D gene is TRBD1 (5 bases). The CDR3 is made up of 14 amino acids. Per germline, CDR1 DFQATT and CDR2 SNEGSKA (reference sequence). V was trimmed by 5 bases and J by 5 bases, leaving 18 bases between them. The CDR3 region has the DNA TGCAGTGCTCCAGACAGTTGGTATGGATATGGCTACACCTTC. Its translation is CSAPDSWYGYGYTF.

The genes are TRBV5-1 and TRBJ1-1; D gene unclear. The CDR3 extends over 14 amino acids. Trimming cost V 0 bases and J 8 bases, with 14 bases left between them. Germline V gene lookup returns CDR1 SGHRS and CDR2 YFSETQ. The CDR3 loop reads CASSLALSADEAFF. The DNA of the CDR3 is TGCGCCAGCAGCTTGGCCCTCTCGGCGGACGAAGCTTTCTTT.

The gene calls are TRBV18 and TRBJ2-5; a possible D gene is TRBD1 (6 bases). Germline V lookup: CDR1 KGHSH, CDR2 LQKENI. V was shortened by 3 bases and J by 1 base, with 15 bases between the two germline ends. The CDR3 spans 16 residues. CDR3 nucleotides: TGTGCCAGCTCACCCCAATCCTTAGGGGGCCAAGAGACCCAGTACTTC. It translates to CASSPQSLGGQETQYF.

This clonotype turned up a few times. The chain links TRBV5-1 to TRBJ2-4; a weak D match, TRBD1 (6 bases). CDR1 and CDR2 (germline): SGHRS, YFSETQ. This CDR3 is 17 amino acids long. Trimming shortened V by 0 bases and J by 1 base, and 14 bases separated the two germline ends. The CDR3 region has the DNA TGCGCCAGCAGCTTGGCCATACAGGGAGCGGCCAAAAACATTCAGTACTTC. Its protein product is CASSLAIQGAAKNIQYF.

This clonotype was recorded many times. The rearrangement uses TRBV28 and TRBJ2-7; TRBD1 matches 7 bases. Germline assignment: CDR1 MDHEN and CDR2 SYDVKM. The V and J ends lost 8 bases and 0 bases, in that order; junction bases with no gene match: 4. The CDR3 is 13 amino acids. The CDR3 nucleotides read TGTGCCAGCGGCACAGGGGTCTCCTACGAGCAGTACTTC. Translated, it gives CASGTGVSYEQYF.

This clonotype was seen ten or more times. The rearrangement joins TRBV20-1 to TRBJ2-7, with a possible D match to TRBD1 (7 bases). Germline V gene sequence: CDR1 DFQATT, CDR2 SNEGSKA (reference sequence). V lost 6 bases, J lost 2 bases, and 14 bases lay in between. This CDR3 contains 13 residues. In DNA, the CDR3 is TGCAGTGCCAAGACAGGGACTGCCTACGAGCAGTACTTC. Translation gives CSAKTGTAYEQYF.

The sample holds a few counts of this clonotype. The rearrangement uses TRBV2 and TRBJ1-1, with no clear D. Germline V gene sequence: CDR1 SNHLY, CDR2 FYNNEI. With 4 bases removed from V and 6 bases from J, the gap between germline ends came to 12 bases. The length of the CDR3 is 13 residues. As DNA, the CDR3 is TGTGCCAGCAGTGTGGATTGGGGTCCTGAAGCTTTCTTT. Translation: CASSVDWGPEAFF.

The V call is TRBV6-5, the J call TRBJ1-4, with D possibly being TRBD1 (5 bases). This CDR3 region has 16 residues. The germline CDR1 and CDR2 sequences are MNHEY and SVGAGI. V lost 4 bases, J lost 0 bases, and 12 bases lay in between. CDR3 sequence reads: CASSWRGTATNEKLFF. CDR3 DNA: TGTGCCAGCAGTTGGCGGGGGACTGCAACTAATGAAAAACTGTTTTTT.

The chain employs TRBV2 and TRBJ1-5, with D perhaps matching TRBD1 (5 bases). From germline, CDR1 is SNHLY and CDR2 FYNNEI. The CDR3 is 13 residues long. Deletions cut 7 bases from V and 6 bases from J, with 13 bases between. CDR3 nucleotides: TGTGCCAGCACCCCAGGGCAGGTTCAGCCCCAGCATTTT. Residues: CASTPGQVQPQHF.

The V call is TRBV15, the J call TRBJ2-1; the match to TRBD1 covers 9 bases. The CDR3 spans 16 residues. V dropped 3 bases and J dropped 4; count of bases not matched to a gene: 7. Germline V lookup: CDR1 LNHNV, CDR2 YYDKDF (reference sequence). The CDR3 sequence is CATSRIQGARYNEQFF. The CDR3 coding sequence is TGTGCCACCAGCAGGATACAGGGGGCACGGTACAATGAGCAGTTCTTC.

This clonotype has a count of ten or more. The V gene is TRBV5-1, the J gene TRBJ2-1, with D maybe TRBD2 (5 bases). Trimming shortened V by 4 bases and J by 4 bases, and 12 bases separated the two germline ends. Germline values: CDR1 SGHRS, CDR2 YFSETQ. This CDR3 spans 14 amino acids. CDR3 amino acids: CASSLSDYYNEQFF. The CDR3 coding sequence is TGCGCCAGCAGCCTTAGCGACTATTACAATGAGCAGTTCTTC.

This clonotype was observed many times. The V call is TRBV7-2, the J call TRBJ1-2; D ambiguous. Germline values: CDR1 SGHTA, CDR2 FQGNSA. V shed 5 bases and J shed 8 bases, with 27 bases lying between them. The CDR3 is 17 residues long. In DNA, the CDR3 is TGTGCCAGCAGCACCGAGAGAAGTTGGCGGTTTGATTTGGGCTACACCTTC. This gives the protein CASSTERSWRFDLGYTF. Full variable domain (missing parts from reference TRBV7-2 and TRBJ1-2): GAGVSQSPSNKVTEKGKDVELRCDPISGHTALYWYRQSLGQGLEFLIYFQGNSAPDKSGLPSDRFSAERTGGSVSTLTIQRTQQEDSAVYLCASSTERSWRFDLGYTFGSGTRLTVV.

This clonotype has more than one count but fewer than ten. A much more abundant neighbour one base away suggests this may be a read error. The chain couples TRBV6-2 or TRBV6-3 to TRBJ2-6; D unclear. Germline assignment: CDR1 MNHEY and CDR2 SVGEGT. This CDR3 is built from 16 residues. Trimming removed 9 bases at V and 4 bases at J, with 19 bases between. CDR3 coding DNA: TGTGCCAGGAGCGTCGGTAGGGCGGCGGGGGCCAACGTCCTGACTTTC. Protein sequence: CARSVGRAAGANVLTF.

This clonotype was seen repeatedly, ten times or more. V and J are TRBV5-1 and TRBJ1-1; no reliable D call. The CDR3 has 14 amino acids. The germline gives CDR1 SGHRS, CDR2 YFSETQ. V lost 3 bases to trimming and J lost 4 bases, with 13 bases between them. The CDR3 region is CASSSPGHVTEAFF. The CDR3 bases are TGCGCCAGCAGCTCCCCTGGGCACGTCACTGAAGCTTTCTTT.

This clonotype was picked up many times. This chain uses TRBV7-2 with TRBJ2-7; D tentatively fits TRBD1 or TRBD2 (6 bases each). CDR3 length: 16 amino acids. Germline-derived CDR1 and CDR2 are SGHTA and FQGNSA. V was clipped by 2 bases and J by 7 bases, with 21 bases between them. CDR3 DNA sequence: TGTGCCAGCAGCTTACAAGTGGGCAGGGGAGGTGAGGAGCAGTACTTC. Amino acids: CASSLQVGRGGEEQYF.

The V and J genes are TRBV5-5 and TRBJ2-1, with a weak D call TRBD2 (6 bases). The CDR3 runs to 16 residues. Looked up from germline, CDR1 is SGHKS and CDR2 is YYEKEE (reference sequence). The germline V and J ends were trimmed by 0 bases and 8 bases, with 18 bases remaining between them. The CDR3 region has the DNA TGTGCCAGCAGCTTGGCCGGAGGGGCCGATGGGGATGAGCAGTTCTTC. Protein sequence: CASSLAGGADGDEQFF.

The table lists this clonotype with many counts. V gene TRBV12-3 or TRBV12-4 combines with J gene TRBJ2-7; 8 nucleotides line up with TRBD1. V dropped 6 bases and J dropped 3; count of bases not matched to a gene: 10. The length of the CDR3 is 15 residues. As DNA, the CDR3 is TGTGCCAGCAGGGGGACAGGTCGAAAGAGCTACGAGCAGTACTTC. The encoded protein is CASRGTGRKSYEQYF.

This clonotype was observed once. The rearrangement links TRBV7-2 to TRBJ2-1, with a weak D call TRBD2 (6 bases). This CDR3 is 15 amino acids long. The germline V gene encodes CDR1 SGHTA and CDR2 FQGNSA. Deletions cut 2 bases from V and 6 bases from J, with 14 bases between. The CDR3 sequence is CASSLSGGSSNEQFF. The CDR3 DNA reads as TGTGCCAGCAGCTTAAGTGGGGGGAGCAGCAATGAGCAGTTCTTC.

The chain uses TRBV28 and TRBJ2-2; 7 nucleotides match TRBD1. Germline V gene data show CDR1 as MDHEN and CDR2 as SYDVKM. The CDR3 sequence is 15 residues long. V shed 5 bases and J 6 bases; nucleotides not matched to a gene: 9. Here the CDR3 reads CASSDSLGTAGELFF. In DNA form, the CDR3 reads TGTGCCAGCAGTGACTCCCTTGGGACAGCCGGGGAGCTGTTTTTT.